The T cell receptor beta chain described here comes from a study of blood T cell repertoires in COVID-19. Study-wide background: Some COVID-19 samples were acute and others convalescent; all came from the United States, Italy and Spain. Sources were T cells, B-cell-depleted T cells, or PBMCs; the material itself was cDNA or gDNA.

Cohort allocation depended upon clinical history that participants reported. As processed by the authors: Scientists estimated how many nucleated cells there were by amplifying reference gene primers. The data were produced by immunoSEQ multiplex PCR, yet TCRdb's version contains in-frame clones alone and is incomplete. V, J and clone size derive from that table, while D and trimming were established from the DNA sequence. The profile shows about 380,000 clones, approximately 87% of them singletons. Germline V gene sequence: CDR1 KGHSH, CDR2 LQKENI. The germline V and J ends were trimmed by 8 bases and 2 bases, with 21 bases remaining between them. The CDR3 totals 17 residues.

The receptor was derived from a young man who had recovered from COVID-19. The rearrangement uses TRBV18 and TRBJ2-2; D may be TRBD2 (6 bases). Sample: PBMCs or T cells enriched from blood (not recorded which). The CDR3 is CASTPPTGVFNTGELFF. The CDR3 bases are TGTGCCAGCACGCCTCCGACGGGGGTCTTCAACACCGGGGAGCTGTTTTTT.